The subject of this entry is one T cell receptor beta chain. There is no known antigen for this receptor. The record has no base qualities; no much larger clone is one base away. The immunoSEQ Assay, a bias-controlled multiplex PCR, was used to amplify TCRbeta CDR3 regions from genomic DNA. Turning to the authors' computational methods: Within the assay, amplification of reference gene primers was used to estimate how many nucleated cells each sample contained. To quantify the absolute abundance of each unique TCRbeta CDR3 rearrangement, sequence reads were collapsed and filtered. For each sample, productive Simpson clonality was calculated as the square root of Simpson's diversity index over productive rearrangements. TCRdb limited this immuneACCESS table to in-frame rearrangements with V and J called. A share of clones is missing; checked studies link under half to unresolved V genes, and the rest is unexplained. That table gives V, J and clone size, and the DNA gave D and trimming. The table for this sample lists roughly 81,000 clones; around 88% of them were counted only once. The ten top clones hold 8% to 9.5% of the sample.

The data belong to a study of blood T cell repertoires in COVID-19 (dated by TCRdb to the early 2020s). Looking at the study overall: Samples from collaborators originated in the United States, Italy and Spain and spanned both the acute and convalescent phases of COVID-19. The dataset comprised deeply sampled blood TCRbeta repertoires from subjects exposed to, actively infected with, or recovered from COVID-19. Where HLA class I and class II types were available, the types were taken from metadata supplied by the sample provider, not from assay-based typing. The sample metadata nearly always contained a de-identified subject ID, COVID-19 status, age in years and sex. The samples were drawn from two sources: the first 160 participants of the ongoing ImmuneRACE study, and 1,200 or so subjects contributed by 6 global collaborators. A freely available public database, intended as a resource for researchers studying the immune response to SARS-CoV-2, is where the repertoires were released. The prospective study material was composed of cDNA or gDNA derived from T cells, B-cell-depleted T cells, or PBMCs.

The collaborating institutions used their own protocols to collect whole blood in K2EDTA tubes. For TCRbeta analysis, collaborators shipped samples as frozen whole blood, isolated PBMCs, or DNA extracted from either of those sample types. CDR1 SQVTM and CDR2 ANQGSEA were looked up in the germline V gene. V is cut by 5 bases and J by 3 bases, and the space between the germline ends is 11 bases. Measured from the cysteine to the phenylalanine, the CDR3 is 13 residues long. Only the CDR3 part of the read is kept: 39 bases, read in frame from the first base. Here is what the overall study found, with its caveats: The quantity of clinical and demographic metadata differed by source and by participant and was supplied without curation.

The sample taken for sequencing was peripheral blood. This TCR was recovered from a man aged 30 to 45 with acute or convalescent COVID-19. The chain is made from TRBV29-1 and TRBJ1-5; perhaps TRBD1 is the D gene, with 5 bases matching. The nucleotides read TGCAGCGTTTCTCAGGGCCACAATCAGCCCCAGCATTTT. It translates to CSVSQGHNQPQHF.